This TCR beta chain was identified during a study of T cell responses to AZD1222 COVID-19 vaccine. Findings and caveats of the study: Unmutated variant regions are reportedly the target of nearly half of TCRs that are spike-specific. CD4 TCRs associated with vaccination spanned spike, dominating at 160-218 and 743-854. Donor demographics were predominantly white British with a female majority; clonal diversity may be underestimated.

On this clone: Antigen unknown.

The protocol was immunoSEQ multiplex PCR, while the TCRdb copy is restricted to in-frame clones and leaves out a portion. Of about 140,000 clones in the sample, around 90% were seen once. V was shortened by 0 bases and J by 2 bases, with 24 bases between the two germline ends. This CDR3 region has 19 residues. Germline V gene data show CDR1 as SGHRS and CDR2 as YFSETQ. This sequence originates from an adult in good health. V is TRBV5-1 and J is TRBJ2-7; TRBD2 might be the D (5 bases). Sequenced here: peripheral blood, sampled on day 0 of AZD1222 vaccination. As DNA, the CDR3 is TGCGCCAGCAGCTTGGTTCTGCGGGCTCCGGGGAGCACCCCCTACGAGCAGTACTTC. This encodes CASSLVLRAPGSTPYEQYF.